The 15 T cell receptor beta chains below come from one sample, sequenced in a study of control samples from healthy donors and cancer patients. Repertoires were generated with immunoSEQ multiplex PCR, while TCRdb's copy carries only in-frame clones and drops some. The sample records 190,000 or so clones, about 93% being singletons. Sample: blood. These receptors were collected from a man younger than 35 in good health.

CDR3 protein: CSVCLRTGNTEAFF. The CDR3 nucleotides are TGCAGCGTTTGCCTCCGGACTGGGAACACTGAAGCTTTCTTT. The chain has TRBV29-1 and TRBJ1-1; D remains ambiguous. Trimming stripped 5 bases from V and 1 base from J, with 14 bases between. The CDR3 has 14 residues. The germline gives CDR1 SQVTM, CDR2 ANQGSEA.

The V gene is TRBV9, the J gene TRBJ2-3; 7 bases fit TRBD1. Germline V gene lookup returns CDR1 SGDLS and CDR2 YYNGEE. The CDR3 is made up of 14 amino acids. The V segment lost 1 base and the J segment 4 bases; nucleotides outside the gene matches: 3. The CDR3 here is CASSVIGTADTQYF. CDR3 bases: TGTGCCAGCAGCGTAATCGGGACAGCAGATACGCAGTATTTT.

V and J are TRBV7-9 and TRBJ1-2, with D perhaps TRBD1 (6 bases). The germline CDR1 and CDR2 sequences are SEHNR and FQNEAQ (reference sequence). This CDR3 contains 14 residues. V shed 5 bases and J shed 4 bases, with 14 bases lying between them. The CDR3 region has the DNA TGTGCCAGCAGCCCGAAGGACAGACTCTATGGCTACACCTTC. Its translation: CASSPKDRLYGYTF.

The table lists this clone with a count of one. The chain carries TRBV6-5 and TRBJ2-3; no clear D gene. V was pared by 6 bases and J by 6 bases, with 7 bases between. Germline-derived CDR1 and CDR2 are MNHEY and SVGAGI. The CDR3 contains 11 residues. CDR3 amino acids: CASRIGDTQYF. The CDR3 DNA reads TGTGCCAGCAGGATAGGGGATACGCAGTATTTT.

The gene calls are TRBV4-1 and TRBJ2-7; D may match TRBD1 or TRBD2 (5 bases each). Between the trimmed V and J ends, which lost 4 bases and 2 bases, there was a span of 12 bases. The germline gives CDR1 MGHRA, CDR2 YSYEKL. CDR3 length: 14 amino acids. CDR3 residues: CASSLRDGTYEQYF. CDR3 bases: TGCGCCAGCAGCCTCCGGGACGGGACCTACGAGCAGTACTTC.

The chain recombines TRBV11-3 with TRBJ2-1, with a tentative D call TRBD2 (5 bases). In germline, CDR1 is SGHNT, CDR2 YENEEA. The V gene lost 5 bases and the J gene lost 6 bases, with 14 bases spanning the gap. The CDR3 sequence is 14 residues long. DNA of the CDR3: TGTGCCAGCAGCCTCTCCGGAGGCAGCAATGAGCAGTTCTTC. Protein product: CASSLSGGSNEQFF.

The rearrangement uses TRBV18 and TRBJ1-1, with D unclear. This CDR3 comprises 14 residues. Deletions cut 1 base from V and 3 bases from J, with 9 bases between. Germline CDR1 reads KGHSH; CDR2 reads LQKENI. This chain's CDR3 is CASSPHSRDTEAFF. Written as DNA, the CDR3 is TGTGCCAGCTCACCACATAGTAGGGACACTGAAGCTTTCTTT.

The chain has TRBV15 and TRBJ1-5; D is unresolved. The CDR3 extends over 14 amino acids. Looked up from germline, CDR1 is LNHNV and CDR2 is YYDKDF (reference sequence). Trimming removed 0 bases from V and 4 bases from J, with 7 bases in between. The DNA of the CDR3 is TGTGCCACCAGCAGAGATTCGCTTAATCAGCCCCAGCATTTT. Its protein is CATSRDSLNQPQHF.

The chain's CDR3 is CASSQLGGNEQFF. The CDR3 DNA sequence: TGTGCCAGCAGCCAACTGGGGGGCAATGAGCAGTTCTTC. The genes are TRBV3-1 (or the pseudogene TRBV3-2) and TRBJ2-1; tentative D call: TRBD2 (6 bases). The CDR3 length is 13 residues. The ends were cut back, 2 bases at V and 6 bases at J, with 8 bases in the middle. Germline V gene data show CDR1 as LGHDT and CDR2 as YNNKEL (reference sequence).

The chain has TRBV5-1 and TRBJ2-1, with TRBD2 matching 7 bases. This CDR3 has 16 amino acids. With V trimmed by 0 bases and J by 4 bases, 7 bases remained unmatched. Germline CDR1 is SGHRS and CDR2 is YFSETQ. The CDR3 region is CASSLDPGGKYNEQFF. As DNA, the CDR3 is TGCGCCAGCAGCTTGGATCCGGGGGGTAAATACAATGAGCAGTTCTTC.

This clone was counted between two and nine times. J is TRBJ1-3 and V is TRBV30; D is uncertain. CDR1 GTSNPN and CDR2 SVGIG come from the germline V gene (reference sequence). This CDR3 has 16 amino acids. V lost 1 base and J lost 0, with 13 bases in between. The CDR3 DNA follows: TGTGCCTGGAGTGAAAATACGGGTGGCTCTGGAAACACCATATATTTT. Amino acid sequence: CAWSENTGGSGNTIYF.

The rearrangement joins TRBV30 to TRBJ2-2; 7 bases align to TRBD2. Trimming removed 4 bases from V and 6 bases from J; junction bases left unmatched: 8. The CDR3 is made up of 14 amino acids. The germline V gene encodes CDR1 GTSNPN and CDR2 SVGIG (reference sequence). This chain's CDR3 is CAWNLGGKAGELFF. DNA for the CDR3: TGTGCCTGGAACCTCGGGGGGAAGGCCGGGGAGCTGTTTTTT.

On this clone: This sample also contains other DNA sequences that code for the same CDR3. The rearrangement joins TRBV28 to TRBJ2-1; D might be TRBD2 (7 bases). This CDR3 contains 14 residues. Deletions cut 3 bases from V and 12 bases from J, with 18 bases between. CDR1 and CDR2 (germline): MDHEN, SYDVKM. The CDR3: CASSFRGANPAQFF. As DNA, the CDR3 is TGTGCCAGCAGTTTTCGGGGGGCAAATCCGGCGCAGTTCTTC.

The gene calls are TRBV18 and TRBJ2-5; D possibly corresponds to TRBD2 (6 bases). Germline values: CDR1 KGHSH, CDR2 LQKENI. V was shortened by 3 bases and J by 5 bases, with 10 bases between the two germline ends. The CDR3 sequence is 13 residues long. The CDR3 sequence: CASSPEAGETQYF. The CDR3 DNA follows: TGTGCCAGCTCACCGGAGGCGGGGGAGACCCAGTACTTC.

The J gene is TRBJ1-1, the V gene TRBV30; TRBD1 agrees at 7 bases. V shed 4 bases and J 5 bases; nucleotides not matched to a gene: 7. CDR3 length: 13 residues. Germline lookup yields CDR1 GTSNPN and CDR2 SVGIG (reference sequence). The CDR3 region is CAWTRQGLTEAFF. The CDR3 bases are TGTGCCTGGACCCGACAGGGTCTAACTGAAGCTTTCTTT.